The TCR beta chain described here comes from a study of T cell repertoires in cytomegalovirus infection. Study information: Through public TCR beta signatures, both CMV infection and matching HLA type were indicated.

The germline V gene has CDR1 MNHEY and CDR2 SVGEGT. V trimming: 2 bases; J trimming: 6 bases; junction bases outside the gene matches: 5. CDR3 length: 15 amino acids. TCRdb re-called the reads with MiXCR, one entry per CDR3 protein. The sample lists about 530,000 distinct CDR3 sequences; 26% were seen once. The sequence was collected from a human donor in good health (CMV status not recorded). Some clones in this sample may be carry-over from other donors' samples. V and J are TRBV6-2 or TRBV6-3 and TRBJ1-5; 9 bases are a match to TRBD1. The specimen was PBMCs. The CDR3: CASSYGTGMVQPQHF. CDR3 nucleotides: TGTGCCAGCAGTTACGGGACAGGGATGGTTCAGCCCCAGCATTTT.